This T cell receptor (beta chain) was observed in a study of CD8+ T cells in alopecia areata. A single count supports this clone. Noted treatment: oral pan-JAK inhibitor, 5-10 mg twice daily. The CDR3 runs 15 residues. V was clipped by 0 bases and J by 1 base, with 9 bases between them. The germline CDR1 and CDR2 sequences are LNHNV and YYDKDF (reference sequence). Sequencing relied on a cDNA template that was reverse transcribed from extracted RNA. Assay: immunoSEQ multiplex PCR; the TCRdb copy retains only in-frame clones and omits some. The table records approximately 170,000 clones, around three fifths of them present only once.

V gene TRBV15 combines with J gene TRBJ2-5; D might be TRBD1 or TRBD2, each matching 5 bases. Source: CD4+ T cells sorted from blood, taken at week 24, from a patient treated with tofacitinib. The receptor was derived from a human donor with alopecia areata. The CDR3 nucleotides read TGTGCCACCAGCAGAGATGGTGGGGGCCAAGAGACCCAGTACTTC. Amino acids: CATSRDGGGQETQYF.